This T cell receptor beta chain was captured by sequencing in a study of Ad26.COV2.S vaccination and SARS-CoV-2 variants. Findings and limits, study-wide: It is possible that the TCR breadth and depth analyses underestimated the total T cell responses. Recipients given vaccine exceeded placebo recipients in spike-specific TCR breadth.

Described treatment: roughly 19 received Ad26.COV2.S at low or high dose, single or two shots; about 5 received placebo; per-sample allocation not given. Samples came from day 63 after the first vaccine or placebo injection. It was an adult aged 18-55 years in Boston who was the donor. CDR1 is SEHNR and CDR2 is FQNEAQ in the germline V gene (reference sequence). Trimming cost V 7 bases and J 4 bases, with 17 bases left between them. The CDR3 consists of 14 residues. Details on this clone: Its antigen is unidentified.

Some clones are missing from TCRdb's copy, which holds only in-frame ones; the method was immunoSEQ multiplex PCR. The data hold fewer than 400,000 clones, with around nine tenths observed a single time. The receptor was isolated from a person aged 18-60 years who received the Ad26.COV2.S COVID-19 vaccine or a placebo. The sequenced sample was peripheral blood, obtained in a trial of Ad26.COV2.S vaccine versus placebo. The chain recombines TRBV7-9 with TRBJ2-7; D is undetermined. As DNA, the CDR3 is TGTGCCAGCACCCCCTTAAGCGCTGGGTACGAGCAGTACTTC. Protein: CASTPLSAGYEQYF.